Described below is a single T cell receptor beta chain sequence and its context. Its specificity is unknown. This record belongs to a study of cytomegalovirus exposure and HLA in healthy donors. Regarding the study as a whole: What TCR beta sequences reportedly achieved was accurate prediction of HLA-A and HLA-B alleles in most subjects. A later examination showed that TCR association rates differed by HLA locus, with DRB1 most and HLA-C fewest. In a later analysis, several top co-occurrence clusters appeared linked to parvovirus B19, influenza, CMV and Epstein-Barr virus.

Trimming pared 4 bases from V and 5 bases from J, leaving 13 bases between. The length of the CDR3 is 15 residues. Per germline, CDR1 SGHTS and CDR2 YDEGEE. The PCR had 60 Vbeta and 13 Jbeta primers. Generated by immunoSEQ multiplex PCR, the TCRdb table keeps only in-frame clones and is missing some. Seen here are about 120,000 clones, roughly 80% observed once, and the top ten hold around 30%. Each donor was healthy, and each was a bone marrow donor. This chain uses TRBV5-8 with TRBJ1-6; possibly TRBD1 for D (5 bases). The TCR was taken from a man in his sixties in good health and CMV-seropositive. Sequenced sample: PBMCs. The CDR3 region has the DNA TGTGCCAGCAGCGGTCGGCAGGGCGATAATTCACCCCTCCACTTT. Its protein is CASSGRQGDNSPLHF.